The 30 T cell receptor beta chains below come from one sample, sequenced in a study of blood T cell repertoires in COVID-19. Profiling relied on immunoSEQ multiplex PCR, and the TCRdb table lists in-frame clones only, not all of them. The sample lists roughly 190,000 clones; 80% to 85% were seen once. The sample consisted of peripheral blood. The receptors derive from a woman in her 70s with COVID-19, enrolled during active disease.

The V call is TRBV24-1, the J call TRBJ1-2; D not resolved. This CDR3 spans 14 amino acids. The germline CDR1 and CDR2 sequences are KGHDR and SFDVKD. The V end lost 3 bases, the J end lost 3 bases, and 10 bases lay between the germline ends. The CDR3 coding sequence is TGTGCCACCAGTGATGCGAGAGGGCACTATGGCTACACCTTC. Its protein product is CATSDARGHYGYTF.

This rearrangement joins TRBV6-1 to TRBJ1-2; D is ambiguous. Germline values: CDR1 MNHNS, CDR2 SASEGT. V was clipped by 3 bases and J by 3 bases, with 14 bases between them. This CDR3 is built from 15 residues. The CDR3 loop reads CASSDIRHQDYGYTF. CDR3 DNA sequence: TGTGCCAGCAGTGATATTAGGCATCAGGACTATGGCTACACCTTC.

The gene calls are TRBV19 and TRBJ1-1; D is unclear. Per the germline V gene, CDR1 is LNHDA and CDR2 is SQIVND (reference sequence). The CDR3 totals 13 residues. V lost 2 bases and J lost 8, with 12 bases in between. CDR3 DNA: TGTGCCAGTAGTATATTATGGACTTCCGAAGCTTTCTTT. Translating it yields CASSILWTSEAFF. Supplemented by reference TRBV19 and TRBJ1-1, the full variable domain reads DGGITQSPKYLFRKEGQNVTLSCEQNLNHDAMYWYRQDPGQGLRLIYYSQIVNDFQKGDIAEGYSVSREKKESFPLTVTSAQKNPTAFYLCASSILWTSEAFFGQGTRLTVV.

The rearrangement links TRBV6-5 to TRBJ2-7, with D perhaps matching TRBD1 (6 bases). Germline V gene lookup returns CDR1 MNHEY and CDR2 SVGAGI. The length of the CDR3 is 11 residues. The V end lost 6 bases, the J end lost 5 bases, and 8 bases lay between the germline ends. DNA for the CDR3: TGTGCCAGCAGGGACAGACACGAGCAGTACTTC. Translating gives CASRDRHEQYF.

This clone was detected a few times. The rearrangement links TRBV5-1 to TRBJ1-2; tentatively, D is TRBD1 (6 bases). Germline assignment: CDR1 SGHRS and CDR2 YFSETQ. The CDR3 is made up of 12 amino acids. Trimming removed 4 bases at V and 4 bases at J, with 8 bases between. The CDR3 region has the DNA TGCGCCAGCAGCCCGACAGGCTATGGCTACACCTTC. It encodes CASSPTGYGYTF.

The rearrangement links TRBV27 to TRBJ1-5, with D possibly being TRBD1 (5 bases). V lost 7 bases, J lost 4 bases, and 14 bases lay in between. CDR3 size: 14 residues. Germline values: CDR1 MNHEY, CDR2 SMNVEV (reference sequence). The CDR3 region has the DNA TGTGCCAGCACCCGGAGCGGGGGGAATCAGCCCCAGCATTTT. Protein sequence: CASTRSGGNQPQHF.

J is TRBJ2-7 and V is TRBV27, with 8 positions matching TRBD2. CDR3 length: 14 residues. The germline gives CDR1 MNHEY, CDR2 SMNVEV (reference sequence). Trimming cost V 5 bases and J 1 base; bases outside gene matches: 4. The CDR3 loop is CASSPVAGSYEQYF. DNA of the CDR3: TGTGCCAGCAGTCCTGTAGCGGGATCCTACGAGCAGTACTTC.

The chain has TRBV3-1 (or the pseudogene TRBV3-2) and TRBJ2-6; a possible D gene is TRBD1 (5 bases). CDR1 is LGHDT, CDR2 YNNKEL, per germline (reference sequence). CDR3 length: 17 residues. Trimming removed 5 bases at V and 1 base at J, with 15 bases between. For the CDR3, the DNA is TGTGCCAGCAGCGAACAGATACGACAGTCTGGGGCCAACGTCCTGACTTTC. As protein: CASSEQIRQSGANVLTF.

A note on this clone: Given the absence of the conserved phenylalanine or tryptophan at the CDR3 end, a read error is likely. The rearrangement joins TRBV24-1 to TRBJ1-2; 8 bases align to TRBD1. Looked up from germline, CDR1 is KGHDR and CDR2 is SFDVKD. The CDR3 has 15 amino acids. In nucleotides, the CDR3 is TGTGCCACCAGTGACGGACAGGGTACTAACTATGGATACACCTCC. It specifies CATSDGQGTNYGYTS.

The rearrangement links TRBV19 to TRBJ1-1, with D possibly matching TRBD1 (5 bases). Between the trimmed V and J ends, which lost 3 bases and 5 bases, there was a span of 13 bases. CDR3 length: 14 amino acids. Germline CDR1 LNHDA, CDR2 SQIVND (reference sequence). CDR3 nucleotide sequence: TGTGCCAGTAGTATGGGCAGGGCGGGGACTGAAGCTTTCTTT. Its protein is CASSMGRAGTEAFF.

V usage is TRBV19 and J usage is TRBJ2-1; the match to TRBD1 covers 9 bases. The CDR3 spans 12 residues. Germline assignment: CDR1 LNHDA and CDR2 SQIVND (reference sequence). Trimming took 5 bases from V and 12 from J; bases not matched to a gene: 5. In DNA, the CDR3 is TGTGCCAGTAGTCCGGACAGGGGTAGGCAGTTCTTC. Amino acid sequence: CASSPDRGRQFF.

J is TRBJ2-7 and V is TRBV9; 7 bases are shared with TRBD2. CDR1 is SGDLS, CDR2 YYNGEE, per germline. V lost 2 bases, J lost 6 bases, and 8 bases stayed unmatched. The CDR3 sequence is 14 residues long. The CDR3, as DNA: TGTGCCAGCAGCGTTACGGGGGGTCCTGGCGAGCAGTACTTC. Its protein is CASSVTGGPGEQYF.

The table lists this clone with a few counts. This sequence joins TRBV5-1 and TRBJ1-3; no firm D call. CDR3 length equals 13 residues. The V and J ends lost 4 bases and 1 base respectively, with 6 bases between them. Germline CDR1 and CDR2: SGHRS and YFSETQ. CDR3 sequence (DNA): TGCGCCAGCAGCGTAGAATCTGGAAACACCATATATTTT. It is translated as CASSVESGNTIYF.

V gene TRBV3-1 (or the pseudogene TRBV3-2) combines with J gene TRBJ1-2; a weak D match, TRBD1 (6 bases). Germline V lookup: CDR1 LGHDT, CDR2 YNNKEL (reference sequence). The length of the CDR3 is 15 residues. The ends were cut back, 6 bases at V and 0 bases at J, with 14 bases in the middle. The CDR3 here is CASRRTGLANYGYTF. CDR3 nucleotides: TGTGCCAGCAGACGAACAGGGTTAGCTAACTATGGCTACACCTTC.

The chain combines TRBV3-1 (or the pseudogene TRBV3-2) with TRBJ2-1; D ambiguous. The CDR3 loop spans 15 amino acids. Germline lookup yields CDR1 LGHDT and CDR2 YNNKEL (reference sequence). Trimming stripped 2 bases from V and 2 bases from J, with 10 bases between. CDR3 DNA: TGTGCCAGCAGCCAAAGCCGAGTCCCCTACAATGAGCAGTTCTTC. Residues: CASSQSRVPYNEQFF.

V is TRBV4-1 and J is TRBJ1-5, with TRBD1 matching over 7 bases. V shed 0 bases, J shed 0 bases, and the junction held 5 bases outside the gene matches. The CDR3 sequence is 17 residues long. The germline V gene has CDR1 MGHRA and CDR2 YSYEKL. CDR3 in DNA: TGCGCCAGCAGCCAAGAGGGACAGATAAATAGCAATCAGCCCCAGCATTTT. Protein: CASSQEGQINSNQPQHF.

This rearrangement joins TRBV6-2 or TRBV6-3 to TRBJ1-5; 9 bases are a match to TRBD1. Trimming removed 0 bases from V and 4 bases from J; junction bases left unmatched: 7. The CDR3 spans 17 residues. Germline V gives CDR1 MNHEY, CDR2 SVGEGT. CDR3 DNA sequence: TGTGCCAGCAGTTACTCGGACAGGGGCGTCAATAATCAGCCCCAGCATTTT. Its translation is CASSYSDRGVNNQPQHF.

The CDR3 DNA reads as TGTGCCAGTAGTTCAGGGGGCAACTATGGCTACACCTTC. Its translation: CASSSGGNYGYTF. The chain joins TRBV19 to TRBJ1-2; TRBD1 aligns across 8 bases. V dropped 5 bases and J dropped 2; count of bases not matched to a gene: 1. The length of the CDR3 is 13 residues. CDR1 LNHDA and CDR2 SQIVND come from the germline V gene (reference sequence).

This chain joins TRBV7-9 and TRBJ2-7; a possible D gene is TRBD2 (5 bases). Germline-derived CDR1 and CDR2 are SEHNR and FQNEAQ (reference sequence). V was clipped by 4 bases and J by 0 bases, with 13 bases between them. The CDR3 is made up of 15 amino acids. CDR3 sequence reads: CASSSNLGSSYEQYF. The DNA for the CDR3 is TGTGCCAGCAGCTCAAACTTGGGGAGCTCCTACGAGCAGTACTTC.

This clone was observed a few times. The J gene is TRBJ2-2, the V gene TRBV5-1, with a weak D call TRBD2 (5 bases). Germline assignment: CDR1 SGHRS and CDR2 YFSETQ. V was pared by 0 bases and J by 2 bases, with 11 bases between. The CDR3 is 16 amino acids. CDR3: CASSLDYSGNTGELFF. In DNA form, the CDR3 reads TGCGCCAGCAGCTTGGATTACAGCGGCAACACCGGGGAGCTGTTTTTT.

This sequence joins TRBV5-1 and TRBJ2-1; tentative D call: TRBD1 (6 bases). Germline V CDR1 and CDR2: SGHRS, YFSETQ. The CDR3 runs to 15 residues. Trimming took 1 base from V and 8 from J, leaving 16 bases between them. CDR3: CASSLQGKVGDEQFF. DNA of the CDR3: TGCGCCAGCAGCTTGCAGGGGAAGGTTGGCGATGAGCAGTTCTTC.

The CDR3 loop reads CASSPSKQGNTEAFF. CDR3 coding DNA: TGTGCCAGCTCACCGTCGAAACAGGGGAACACTGAAGCTTTCTTT. This chain joins TRBV18 and TRBJ1-1, with TRBD1 as a possible D gene (6 bases). V was shortened by 3 bases and J by 1 base, with 12 bases between the two germline ends. Germline CDR1 KGHSH, CDR2 LQKENI. The CDR3 is 15 amino acids.

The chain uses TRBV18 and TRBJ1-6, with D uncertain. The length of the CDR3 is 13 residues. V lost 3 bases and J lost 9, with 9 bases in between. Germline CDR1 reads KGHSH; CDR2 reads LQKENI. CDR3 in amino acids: CASSPEFISPLHF. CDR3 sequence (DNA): TGTGCCAGCTCACCGGAGTTCATTTCACCCCTCCACTTT.

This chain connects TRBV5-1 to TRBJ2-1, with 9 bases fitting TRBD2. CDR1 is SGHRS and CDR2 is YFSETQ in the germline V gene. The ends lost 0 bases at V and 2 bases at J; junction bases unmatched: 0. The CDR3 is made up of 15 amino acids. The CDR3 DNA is TGCGCCAGCAGCTTGGGACTAGCGGCCTACAATGAGCAGTTCTTC. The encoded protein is CASSLGLAAYNEQFF.

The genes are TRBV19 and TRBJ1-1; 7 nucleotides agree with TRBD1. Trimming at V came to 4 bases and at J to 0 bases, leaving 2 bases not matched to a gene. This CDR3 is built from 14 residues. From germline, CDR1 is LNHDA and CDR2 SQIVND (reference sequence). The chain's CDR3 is CASSTTGVNTEAFF. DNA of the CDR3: TGTGCCAGTAGTACCACAGGGGTGAACACTGAAGCTTTCTTT.

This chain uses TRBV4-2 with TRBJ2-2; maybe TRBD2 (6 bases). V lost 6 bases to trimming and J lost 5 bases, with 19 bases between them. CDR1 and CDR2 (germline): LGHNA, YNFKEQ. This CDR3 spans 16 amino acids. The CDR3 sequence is CASSPVDGSQTGELFF. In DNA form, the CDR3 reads TGTGCCAGCAGTCCAGTCGACGGGAGTCAAACCGGGGAGCTGTTTTTT.

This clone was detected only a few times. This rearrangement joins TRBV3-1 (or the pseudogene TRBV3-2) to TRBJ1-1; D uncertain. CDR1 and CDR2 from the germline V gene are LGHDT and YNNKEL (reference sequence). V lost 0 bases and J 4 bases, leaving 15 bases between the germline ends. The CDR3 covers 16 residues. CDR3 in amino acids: CASSQDSLWAFTEAFF. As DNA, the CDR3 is TGTGCCAGCAGCCAAGATTCCCTTTGGGCATTCACTGAAGCTTTCTTT.

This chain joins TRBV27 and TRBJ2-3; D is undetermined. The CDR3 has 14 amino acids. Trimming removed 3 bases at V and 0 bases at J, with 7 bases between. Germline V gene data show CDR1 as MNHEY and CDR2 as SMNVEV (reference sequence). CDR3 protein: CASSFYGSTDTQYF. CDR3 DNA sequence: TGTGCCAGCAGTTTCTACGGGAGCACAGATACGCAGTATTTT.

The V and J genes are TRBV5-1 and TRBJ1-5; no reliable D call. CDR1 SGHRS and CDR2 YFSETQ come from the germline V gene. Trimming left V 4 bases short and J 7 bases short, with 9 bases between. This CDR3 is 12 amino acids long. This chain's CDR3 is CASSASGQPQHF. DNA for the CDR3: TGCGCCAGCAGCGCCTCGGGGCAGCCCCAGCATTTT.

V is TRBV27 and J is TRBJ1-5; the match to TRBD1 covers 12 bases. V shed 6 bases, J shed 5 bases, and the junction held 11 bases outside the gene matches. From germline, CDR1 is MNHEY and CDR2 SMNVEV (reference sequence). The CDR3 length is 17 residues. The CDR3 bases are TGTGCCAGCAGAGGTAAGGGACAGGGGGCTACCCATCAGCCCCAGCATTTT. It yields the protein CASRGKGQGATHQPQHF.